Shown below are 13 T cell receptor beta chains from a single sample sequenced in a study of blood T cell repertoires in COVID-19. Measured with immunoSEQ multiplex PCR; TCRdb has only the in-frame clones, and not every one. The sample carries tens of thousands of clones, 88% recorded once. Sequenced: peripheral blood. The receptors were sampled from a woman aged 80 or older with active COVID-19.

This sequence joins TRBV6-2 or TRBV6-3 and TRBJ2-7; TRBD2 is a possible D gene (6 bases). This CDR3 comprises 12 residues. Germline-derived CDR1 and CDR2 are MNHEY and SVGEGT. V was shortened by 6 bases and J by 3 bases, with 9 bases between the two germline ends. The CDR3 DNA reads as TGTGCCAGCAGCGGGAGAGGCTACGAGCAGTACTTC. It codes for CASSGRGYEQYF.

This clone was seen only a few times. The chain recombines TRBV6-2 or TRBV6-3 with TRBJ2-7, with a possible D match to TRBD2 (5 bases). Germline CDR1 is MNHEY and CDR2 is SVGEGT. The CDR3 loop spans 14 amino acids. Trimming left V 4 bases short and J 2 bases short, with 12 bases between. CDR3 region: CASSLTPGTYEQYF. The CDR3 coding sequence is TGTGCCAGCAGTTTAACCCCCGGGACCTACGAGCAGTACTTC.

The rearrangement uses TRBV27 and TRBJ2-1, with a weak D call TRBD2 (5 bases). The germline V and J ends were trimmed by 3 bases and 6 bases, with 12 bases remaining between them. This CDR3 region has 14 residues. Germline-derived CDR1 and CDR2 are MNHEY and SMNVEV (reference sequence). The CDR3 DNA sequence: TGTGCCAGCAGTTTGAGGTCGGACTCCAATGAGCAGTTCTTC. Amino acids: CASSLRSDSNEQFF.

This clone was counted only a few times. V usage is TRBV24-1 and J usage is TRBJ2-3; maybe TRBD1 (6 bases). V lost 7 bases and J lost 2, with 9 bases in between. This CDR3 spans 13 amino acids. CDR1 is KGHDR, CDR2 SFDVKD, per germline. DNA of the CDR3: TGTGCCACCAGACAGGGTGTCACAGATACGCAGTATTTT. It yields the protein CATRQGVTDTQYF.

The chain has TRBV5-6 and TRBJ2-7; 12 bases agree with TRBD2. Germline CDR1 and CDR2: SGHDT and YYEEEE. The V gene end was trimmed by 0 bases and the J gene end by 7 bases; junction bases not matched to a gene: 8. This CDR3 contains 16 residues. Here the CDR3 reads CASSLGSSGRVGEQYF. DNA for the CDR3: TGTGCCAGCAGCTTGGGGTCTAGCGGGAGGGTTGGGGAGCAGTACTTC.

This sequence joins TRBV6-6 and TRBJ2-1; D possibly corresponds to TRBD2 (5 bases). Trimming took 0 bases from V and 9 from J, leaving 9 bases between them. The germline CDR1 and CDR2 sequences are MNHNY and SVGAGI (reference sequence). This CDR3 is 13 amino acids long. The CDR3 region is CASSYSTIIEQFF. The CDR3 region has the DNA TGTGCCAGCAGTTACTCGACTATTATTGAGCAGTTCTTC.

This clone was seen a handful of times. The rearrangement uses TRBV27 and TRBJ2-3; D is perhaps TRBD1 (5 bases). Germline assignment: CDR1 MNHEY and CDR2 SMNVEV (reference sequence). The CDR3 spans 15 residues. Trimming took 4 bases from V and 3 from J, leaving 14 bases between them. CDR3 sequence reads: CASSSPPAGTDTQYF. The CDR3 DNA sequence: TGTGCCAGCAGTTCCCCCCCGGCAGGGACAGATACGCAGTATTTT.

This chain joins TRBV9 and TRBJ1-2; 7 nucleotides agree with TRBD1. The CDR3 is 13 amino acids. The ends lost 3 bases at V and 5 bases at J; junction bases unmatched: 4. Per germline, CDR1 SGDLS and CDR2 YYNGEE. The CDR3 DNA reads TGTGCCAGCAGCGCGGGACAGTATTATGGCTACACCTTC. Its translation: CASSAGQYYGYTF.

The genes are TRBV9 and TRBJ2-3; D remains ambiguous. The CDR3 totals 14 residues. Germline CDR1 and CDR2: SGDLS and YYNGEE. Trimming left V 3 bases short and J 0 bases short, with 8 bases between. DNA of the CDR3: TGTGCCAGCAGCGCCCAGGTGAGCACAGATACGCAGTATTTT. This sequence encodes CASSAQVSTDTQYF.

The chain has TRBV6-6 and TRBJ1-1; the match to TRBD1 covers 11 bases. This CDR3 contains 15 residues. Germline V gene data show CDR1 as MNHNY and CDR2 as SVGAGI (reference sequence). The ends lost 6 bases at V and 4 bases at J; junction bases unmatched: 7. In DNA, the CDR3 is TGTGCCAGCAGCGACACGGGGACAGGGGGCACTGAAGCTTTCTTT. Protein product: CASSDTGTGGTEAFF.

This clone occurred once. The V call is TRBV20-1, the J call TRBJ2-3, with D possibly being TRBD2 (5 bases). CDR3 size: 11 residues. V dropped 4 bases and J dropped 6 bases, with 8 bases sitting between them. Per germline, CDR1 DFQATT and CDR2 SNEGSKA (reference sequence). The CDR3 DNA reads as TGCAGTGCTATTGAGCGGGATACGCAGTATTTT. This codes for CSAIERDTQYF.

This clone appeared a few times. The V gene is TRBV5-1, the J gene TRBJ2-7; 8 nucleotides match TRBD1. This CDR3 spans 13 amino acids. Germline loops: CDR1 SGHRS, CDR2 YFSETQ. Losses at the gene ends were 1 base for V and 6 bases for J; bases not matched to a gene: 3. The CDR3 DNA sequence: TGCGCCAGCAGCTTGCCACAGGGGGGCGAGCAGTACTTC. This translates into CASSLPQGGEQYF.

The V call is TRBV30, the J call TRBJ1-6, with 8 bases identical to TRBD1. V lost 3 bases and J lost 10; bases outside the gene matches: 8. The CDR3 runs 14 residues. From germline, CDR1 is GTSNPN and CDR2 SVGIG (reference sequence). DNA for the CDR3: TGTGCCTGGAGGACGGACAGGGCGGGATCACCCCTCCACTTT. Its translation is CAWRTDRAGSPLHF.